Listed below are T cell receptor beta chains from one sample, sequenced in a study of blood T cell repertoires in COVID-19. Produced via immunoSEQ multiplex PCR; TCRdb's table is partial and in-frame only. The sample has 250,000 or so clones; 88% are singletons. Sequencing input: PBMCs or T cells enriched from blood (not recorded which). These receptors were obtained from a woman aged 40 to 50 with acute COVID-19. The CDR3 runs from the conserved cysteine through the conserved F or W.

J: TRBJ2-7; length: 14; V: TRBV6-5; CDR3: CASAGGFPSYEQYF
J: TRBJ1-1; length: 18; V: TRBV18; CDR3: CASSPLRGAGTRDTEAFF
J: TRBJ1-5; length: 18; V: TRBV5-3; CDR3: CARSLAGRGPLINQPQHF
J: TRBJ2-2; length: 15; V: TRBV9; CDR3: CASSADRGRAGELFF
J: TRBJ2-3; length: 16; V: TRBV3-1/TRBV3-2; CDR3: CASSQISLSSTDTQYF
J: TRBJ1-1; length: 12; V: TRBV2; CDR3: CASSEDVSKAFF
J: TRBJ1-4; length: 15; V: TRBV7-9; CDR3: CASSPFMGPNEKLFF
J: TRBJ2-1; length: 15; V: TRBV6-2/TRBV6-3; CDR3: CASSRVGTSGGEQFF
J: TRBJ1-2; length: 10; V: TRBV6-5; CDR3: CASLNYGYTF
J: TRBJ1-2; length: 13; V: TRBV5-1; CDR3: CASSEDRDYGYTF
J: TRBJ1-1; length: 15; V: TRBV9; CDR3: CASSVDMTGNTEAFF
J: TRBJ2-1; length: 13; V: TRBV12-3/TRBV12-4; CDR3: CASSLTGVAEQFF
J: TRBJ1-6; length: 14; V: TRBV30; CDR3: CAWGTGTGGSPLHF
J: TRBJ2-2; length: 17; V: TRBV7-2; CDR3: CASSSLPAGMNTGELFF
J: TRBJ2-5; length: 17; V: TRBV24-1; CDR3: CATSDPNPTSGEETQYF
J: TRBJ2-3; length: 14; V: TRBV7-2; CDR3: CASSRGDPTDTQYF
J: TRBJ1-3; length: 13; V: TRBV25-1; CDR3: CASSEVGGNRKYF
J: TRBJ2-1; length: 14; V: TRBV21-1; CDR3: CASSKRGGPVEQFF
J: TRBJ2-5; length: 15; V: TRBV7-2; CDR3: CASSKSGGGYETQYF
J: TRBJ2-2; length: 16; V: TRBV6-2/TRBV6-3; CDR3: CASSHGQAGNTGELFF
J: TRBJ1-1; length: 15; V: TRBV7-2; CDR3: CASSSTGGPGTEAFF
J: TRBJ1-5; length: 10; V: TRBV19; CDR3: CAEWWQPQHF
J: TRBJ2-3; length: 15; V: TRBV19; CDR3: CASDGGDILTDTQYF
J: TRBJ1-6; length: 12; V: TRBV27; CDR3: CASSFLNSPLHF
J: TRBJ1-6; length: 15; V: TRBV11-2; CDR3: CASSLQQGYNSPLHF
J: TRBJ1-2; length: 15; V: TRBV5-1; CDR3: CASSLDRDRGEGYTF
J: TRBJ1-4; length: 16; V: TRBV6-1; CDR3: CASSARTGAGNEKLFF
J: TRBJ1-1; length: 13; V: TRBV2; CDR3: CASRTRGNTEAFF
J: TRBJ2-2; length: 14; V: TRBV5-4; CDR3: CASSSDRGQRELFF
J: TRBJ1-1; length: 13; V: TRBV9; CDR3: CASSPGQATEAFF
J: TRBJ2-4; length: 14; V: TRBV10-3; CDR3: CAISHGGGGDIQYF
J: TRBJ2-7; length: 17; V: TRBV7-2; CDR3: CASSLASGGVSSYEQYF
J: TRBJ2-5; length: 13; V: TRBV5-1; CDR3: CASSSQGLETQYF
J: TRBJ1-6; length: 14; V: TRBV27; CDR3: CASSLLGWNSPLHF
J: TRBJ2-1; length: 15; V: TRBV9; CDR3: CASSVEVAGSNEQFF
J: TRBJ2-1; length: 15; V: TRBV2; CDR3: CASKGSSGGYNEQFF